The 18 T cell receptor beta chains below all came from one sample that was sequenced in a study of T cell repertoires in cytomegalovirus infection. MiXCR was run by TCRdb on the reads, yielding one entry per CDR3 protein. The data hold a few hundred thousand distinct CDR3 sequences, with approximately 15% observed a single time. Specimen: PBMCs. These receptor sequences come from a human donor in good health (CMV status not recorded). Some clones in this sample may be carry-over from other donors' samples.

This chain links TRBV28 with TRBJ1-6, with D hard to call. This CDR3 region has 11 residues. V was trimmed by 8 bases and J by 5 bases, leaving 4 bases between them. The germline gives CDR1 MDHEN, CDR2 SYDVKM. The CDR3 DNA sequence: TGTGCCAGCGCCGATAATTCACCCCTCCACTTT. Its protein product is CASADNSPLHF.

In this sample, this clonotype turned up many times. The V gene is TRBV7-2, the J gene TRBJ2-7; 15 positions match TRBD2. The V segment lost 1 base and the J segment 6 bases; nucleotides outside the gene matches: 1. The CDR3 spans 15 residues. Germline loops: CDR1 SGHTA, CDR2 FQGNSA. CDR3 DNA sequence: TGTGCCAGCAGCTTAGAGGGACTAGCGGGAGGCGAGCAGTACTTC. As protein: CASSLEGLAGGEQYF.

This clonotype was counted between two and nine times. The chain couples TRBV6-6 to TRBJ2-7; a possible D gene is TRBD2 (5 bases). Trimming took off 5 bases at V and 1 base at J, with 18 bases between the two ends. Germline-derived CDR1 and CDR2 are MNHNY and SVGAGI (reference sequence). The CDR3 sequence is 16 residues long. The CDR3 loop is CASSHAGITTSYEQYF. The CDR3, as DNA: TGTGCCAGCAGTCACGCCGGGATTACGACGTCCTACGAGCAGTACTTC.

J is TRBJ2-7 and V is TRBV7-9; no firm D call. V dropped 6 bases and J dropped 7 bases, with 19 bases sitting between them. Per the germline V gene, CDR1 is SEHNR and CDR2 is FQNEAQ (reference sequence). The CDR3 spans 14 residues. CDR3 region: CASSPAGTYREQYF. The CDR3 DNA reads TGTGCCAGCAGTCCCGCAGGAACCTATCGGGAGCAGTACTTC. Based on the CDR3 plus reference TRBV7-9 and TRBJ2-7, the full variable domain is DTGVSQNPRHKITKRGQNVTFRCDPISEHNRLYWYRQTLGQGPEFLTYFQNEAQLEKSRLLSDRFSAERPKGSFSTLEIQRTEQGDSAMYLCASSPAGTYREQYFGPGTRLTVT.

The chain has TRBV7-2 and TRBJ2-7, with 11 bases lining up with TRBD2. Germline V gene data show CDR1 as SGHTA and CDR2 as FQGNSA. V lost 5 bases and J lost 7; bases outside the gene matches: 10. The CDR3 extends over 15 amino acids. The CDR3 spells CASSMPLAGGREQYF. DNA of the CDR3: TGTGCCAGCAGCATGCCCCTAGCGGGAGGACGGGAGCAGTACTTC.

This clonotype was seen a few times. The rearrangement joins TRBV5-4 to TRBJ1-1; no clear D. Germline V CDR1 and CDR2: SGHNT, YYREEE (reference sequence). This CDR3 region has 14 residues. V lost 0 bases to trimming and J lost 2 bases, with 8 bases between them. CDR3 residues: CASSLDEANTEAFF. In nucleotides, the CDR3 is TGTGCCAGCAGCTTGGACGAAGCAAACACTGAAGCTTTCTTT.

This clonotype was counted ten times or more. The rearrangement links TRBV12-3 or TRBV12-4 to TRBJ1-2; 7 positions agree with TRBD1. There are 14 residues in the CDR3. V lost 6 bases to trimming and J lost 2 bases; unmatched junction nucleotides: 6. CDR3 sequence reads: CASRPTGANYGYTF. CDR3 DNA: TGTGCCAGCAGACCCACAGGGGCGAACTATGGCTACACCTTC.

V usage is TRBV29-1 and J usage is TRBJ2-1; TRBD2 aligns across 15 bases. V shed 1 base, J shed 10 bases, and the junction held 11 bases outside the gene matches. The V gene's germline CDR1 is SQVTM and CDR2 ANQGSEA. This CDR3 contains 17 residues. CDR3 in amino acids: CSVEAGRGTSGGREQFF. The CDR3 region has the DNA TGCAGCGTTGAAGCAGGCAGGGGGACTAGCGGGGGGAGGGAGCAGTTCTTC.

The chain has TRBV20-1 and TRBJ2-1, with TRBD2 identical over 9 bases. Germline V lookup: CDR1 DFQATT, CDR2 SNEGSKA (reference sequence). Trimming removed 0 bases from V and 7 bases from J; junction bases left unmatched: 7. This CDR3 region has 15 residues. Written as DNA, the CDR3 is TGCAGTGCTAGAGAGTGGCGGGGGGGCCAGAATGAGCAGTTCTTC. Amino acid sequence: CSAREWRGGQNEQFF.

The rearrangement uses TRBV29-1 and TRBJ2-5; TRBD1 agrees at 8 bases. The CDR3 has 11 residues. V trimming: 6 bases; J trimming: 5 bases; junction bases outside the gene matches: 2. Germline V gives CDR1 SQVTM, CDR2 ANQGSEA. Here the CDR3 reads CSVTGEETQYF. The CDR3 DNA reads TGCAGCGTGACAGGGGAGGAGACCCAGTACTTC.

V is TRBV29-1 and J is TRBJ2-4, with 7 bases matching TRBD1. The CDR3 loop spans 14 amino acids. Germline trimming cut 6 bases from V and 7 bases from J; bases unmatched to any gene: 12. From germline, CDR1 is SQVTM and CDR2 ANQGSEA. Written as DNA, the CDR3 is TGCAGCGTCGCGGGCGTGACAGGGCCGAACATTCAGTACTTC. It encodes CSVAGVTGPNIQYF.

J is TRBJ2-3 and V is TRBV20-1; the D is unclear. This CDR3 spans 14 amino acids. Germline-derived CDR1 and CDR2 are DFQATT and SNEGSKA (reference sequence). Trimming shortened V by 1 base and J by 7 bases, and 15 bases separated the two germline ends. The chain's CDR3 is CSARGPESIHTQYF. The CDR3 DNA reads TGCAGTGCTAGAGGACCGGAATCGATACATACGCAGTATTTT.

As concerns this clonotype: The conserved closing phenylalanine or tryptophan is absent in this CDR3, likely reflecting a read error. The V and J genes are TRBV6-6 and TRBJ2-7; TRBD2 aligns across 7 bases. Germline-derived CDR1 and CDR2 are MNHNY and SVGAGI (reference sequence). With 5 bases clipped from V and 2 bases from J, the junction kept 3 bases outside the gene matches. The length of the CDR3 is 13 residues. The CDR3 spells CASSPSGTYEQYL. In DNA form, the CDR3 reads TGTGCCAGCAGTCCCAGCGGGACCTACGAGCAGTACCTC.

In this sample, this clonotype turned up a few times. The chain recombines TRBV6-5 with TRBJ2-5, with D uncertain. Germline V gives CDR1 MNHEY, CDR2 SVGAGI. This CDR3 is built from 13 residues. Trimming stripped 6 bases from V and 1 base from J, with 9 bases between. CDR3 sequence: CASRGRFQETQYF. The CDR3, as DNA: TGTGCCAGCAGAGGCAGGTTCCAAGAGACCCAGTACTTC.

This clonotype was seen ten or more times. The chain joins TRBV4-3 to TRBJ2-7; D gene ambiguous. The germline V gene encodes CDR1 LGHNA and CDR2 YSLEER. The CDR3 is made up of 16 amino acids. With 0 bases removed from V and 0 bases from J, the gap between germline ends came to 12 bases. The CDR3 DNA reads as TGCGCCAGCAGCCAAGATTTGGAGAGTCTCTCCTACGAGCAGTACTTC. Its translation is CASSQDLESLSYEQYF.

This clonotype has at least ten counts. The chain couples TRBV7-8 to TRBJ2-7; D gene unclear. CDR3 length: 12 amino acids. Germline V gene sequence: CDR1 SGHVS, CDR2 FQNEAQ. V lost 4 bases and J 5 bases, leaving 9 bases between the germline ends. This CDR3 is CASSSPPNEQYF. The DNA of the CDR3 is TGTGCCAGCAGCTCCCCCCCGAACGAGCAGTACTTC.

This clonotype was detected ten times or more. CDR3 bases: TGTGCCAGCAGCTTAGGTGGCAGGGGGCAAGAGACCCAGTACTTC. It translates to CASSLGGRGQETQYF. The chain carries TRBV7-2 and TRBJ2-5; 7 nucleotides agree with TRBD1. Germline-derived CDR1 and CDR2 are SGHTA and FQGNSA. The V gene end was trimmed by 1 base and the J gene end by 2 bases; junction bases not matched to a gene: 4. The CDR3 has 15 amino acids.

This chain joins TRBV5-1 and TRBJ2-3; 13 bases line up with TRBD2. Trimming took 3 bases from V and 2 from J; bases not matched to a gene: 6. The CDR3 consists of 17 residues. The germline CDR1 and CDR2 sequences are SGHRS and YFSETQ. CDR3 sequence reads: CASSSGLAGVYTDTQYF. CDR3 nucleotide sequence: TGCGCCAGCAGCTCTGGACTAGCGGGAGTCTACACAGATACGCAGTATTTT.